The sequence of this TCR beta chain was determined in a study of control samples from healthy donors and cancer patients. Libraries were prepared by immunoSEQ multiplex PCR; TCRdb keeps only in-frame clonotypes and omits some of them. Of about 100,000 clones in the sample, 75% to 90% were seen once. Germline-derived CDR1 and CDR2 are MRHNA and SNTAGT. The CDR3 is made up of 18 amino acids. Trimming cost V 3 bases and J 0 bases, with 18 bases left between them. This clonotype was sampled from a man younger than 45 in good health. This chain uses TRBV6-4 with TRBJ1-5; D gene unclear. The sequencing sample was made of blood. The CDR3 spells CASSELGGINNSNQPQHF. The DNA of the CDR3 is TGTGCCAGCAGTGAACTGGGAGGGATCAACAATAGCAATCAGCCCCAGCATTTT.